The clone carrying this T cell receptor beta chain was observed once. Its specificity is unknown. This CDR3 has 16 residues. Germline lookup yields CDR1 MNHNY and CDR2 SVGAGI (reference sequence). V was pared by 2 bases and J by 4 bases, with 5 bases of the junction left unmatched. These data are taken from a study of cytomegalovirus exposure and HLA in healthy donors. Study-level results: Being productive about 90% or about 30% of the time was typical of most TCR beta V segments in an earlier analysis. CMV antigen specificity of a few CMV-associated chains was confirmed in vitro. Later analysis showed most CMV-associated TCR beta chains appearing HLA-restricted.

PCR used 60 Vbeta primers and 13 Jbeta primers. The assay was immunoSEQ multiplex PCR, and TCRdb's table has in-frame clones only and misses some. Among more than 110,000 clones listed, about 85% were seen once. The specimen was PBMCs. This clonotype was obtained from a female donor in good health and CMV-seronegative. V and J are TRBV6-6 and TRBJ1-1, with 12 bases identical to TRBD1. For the CDR3, the DNA is TGTGCCAGCAGTTACGATGGGACAGGGGGCTTCACTGAAGCTTTCTTT. Translation gives CASSYDGTGGFTEAFF.